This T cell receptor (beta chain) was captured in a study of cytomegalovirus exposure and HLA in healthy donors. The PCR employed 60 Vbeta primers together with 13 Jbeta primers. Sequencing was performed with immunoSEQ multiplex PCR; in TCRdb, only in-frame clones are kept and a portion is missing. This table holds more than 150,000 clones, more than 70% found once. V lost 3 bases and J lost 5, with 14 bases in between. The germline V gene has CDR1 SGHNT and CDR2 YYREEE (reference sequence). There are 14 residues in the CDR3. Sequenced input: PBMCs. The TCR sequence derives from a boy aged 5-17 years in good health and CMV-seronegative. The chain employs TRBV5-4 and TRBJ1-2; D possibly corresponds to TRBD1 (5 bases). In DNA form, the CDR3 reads TGTGCCAGCAGCTCGACCGGGCAGGGTTATGGCTACACCTTC. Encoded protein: CASSSTGQGYGYTF.